The table lists the clone carrying this TCR beta chain with a few counts. Its antigen is not identified. The assay was immunoSEQ multiplex PCR, and TCRdb's table has in-frame clones only and misses some. The data hold several thousand clones, with about 81% observed a single time. The data are from a study of follicular helper T cells after annual influenza vaccination. Overall study results and limits: Productive TCRB sequences came from only about 10-23% of cells. ICOS+CD38+ cTfh clonality tracked population frequency, and its change tracked circulating plasmablast change.

Germline CDR1 reads SNHLY; CDR2 reads FYNNEI. CDR3 length: 18 residues. V was shortened by 6 bases and J by 7 bases, with 31 bases between the two germline ends. Documented time point: 2015-2016 season, pre-vaccination. Subjects lived in the community and lacked influenza vaccine within the prior 6 months. The clonotype comes from an adult who received the influenza vaccine. The chain carries TRBV2 and TRBJ2-7; unclear D gene. The sample was CXCR5- memory CD4+ T cells sorted from blood, taken on the day of influenza vaccination. The CDR3 spells CASRKERKTGPRKGEQYF. The CDR3 DNA reads as TGTGCCAGCAGAAAAGAACGTAAAACCGGGCCCCGAAAGGGAGAGCAGTACTTC.